What follows describes a single T cell receptor (beta chain). What it binds is unknown. The sample is drawn from a study of cytomegalovirus exposure and HLA in healthy donors. About the study: Early released data had tens of millions of unique TCRs, all coming from HLA-typed donors.

The PCR contained 60 Vbeta and 13 Jbeta primers. Profiling relied on immunoSEQ multiplex PCR, and the TCRdb table lists in-frame clones only, not all of them. The sample includes approximately 160,000 clones, 68% of them seen just once. There are 15 residues in the CDR3. Germline lookup yields CDR1 LNHDA and CDR2 SQIVND (reference sequence). Deletions cut 6 bases from V and 7 bases from J, with 16 bases between. Study-level findings and limits: In a later analysis, approximately 15,000 TCR beta sequences were associated with HLA alleles at 0.05 false discovery rate.

J is TRBJ1-6 and V is TRBV19, with D perhaps matching TRBD1 (6 bases). This receptor was obtained from a man aged 50 to 59 in good health and CMV-seronegative. What was sequenced was PBMCs. The CDR3, as DNA: TGTGCCAGTAGGGGGGCCAGGGGTCAAAATTCACCCCTCCACTTT. This sequence encodes CASRGARGQNSPLHF. Full variable domain (outside the CDR3, taken from reference TRBV19 and TRBJ1-6): DGGITQSPKYLFRKEGQNVTLSCEQNLNHDAMYWYRQDPGQGLRLIYYSQIVNDFQKGDIAEGYSVSREKKESFPLTVTSAQKNPTAFYLCASRGARGQNSPLHFGNGTRLTVT.